The next 31 T cell receptor beta chains were all read from a single sample in a study of CD8 T cells in Susac syndrome. RNA in amounts of roughly 0.45 to 1 ug was reverse transcribed with random hexamers. One entry per CDR3 protein, called by TCRdb with MiXCR from the immunoSEQ multiplex PCR reads. Of 80,000 to 95,000 distinct CDR3 sequences in the sample, 94% were seen once. Sequencing was performed on CD8+ T cells from PBMCs. These receptors were collected from a human donor with Susac syndrome.

The sample holds a few counts of this clonotype. V is TRBV7-9 and J is TRBJ2-3, with D unresolved. The CDR3 sequence is 11 residues long. The germline V and J ends were trimmed by 4 bases and 2 bases, with 1 base remaining between them. Germline V lookup: CDR1 SEHNR, CDR2 FQNEAQ (reference sequence). The CDR3 loop reads CASSYTDTQYF. The CDR3 region has the DNA TGTGCCAGCAGCTACACAGATACGCAGTATTTT.

The rearrangement links TRBV27 to TRBJ1-2, with a possible D match to TRBD1 (5 bases). V lost 9 bases, J lost 3 bases, and 14 bases lay in between. This CDR3 region has 13 residues. CDR1 MNHEY and CDR2 SMNVEV come from the germline V gene (reference sequence). Written as DNA, the CDR3 is TGTGCCAGTCGAGAGGGGATTGACTATGGCTACACCTTC. Its protein product is CASREGIDYGYTF.

The rearrangement uses TRBV20-1 and TRBJ2-1; D ambiguous. The germline V and J ends were trimmed by 4 bases and 10 bases, with 5 bases remaining between them. Germline CDR1 and CDR2: DFQATT and SNEGSKA (reference sequence). There are 9 residues in the CDR3. The CDR3 spells CSANFEQFF. Written as DNA, the CDR3 is TGCAGTGCTAATTTCGAGCAGTTCTTC.

The rearrangement uses TRBV2 and TRBJ2-6; D is undetermined. The CDR3 length is 14 residues. Looked up from germline, CDR1 is SNHLY and CDR2 is FYNNEI. The V and J ends lost 3 bases and 2 bases respectively, with 5 bases between them. CDR3 coding DNA: TGTGCCAGCAGTGAGTGGGCTGGGGCCAACGTCCTGACTTTC. It codes for CASSEWAGANVLTF.

Here the CDR3 reads CASSSRGANTEAFF. The DNA of the CDR3 is TGTGCCAGCAGTTCCAGGGGAGCGAACACTGAAGCTTTCTTT. The genes are TRBV27 and TRBJ1-1, with a weak D call TRBD1 (6 bases). Trimming removed 4 bases from V and 1 base from J, with 10 bases in between. This CDR3 region has 14 residues. Per the germline V gene, CDR1 is MNHEY and CDR2 is SMNVEV (reference sequence).

The J gene is TRBJ1-4, the V gene TRBV19; a weak D match, TRBD1 (5 bases). Germline V CDR1 and CDR2: LNHDA, SQIVND (reference sequence). This CDR3 contains 10 residues. The CDR3, as DNA: TGTGAGAAGGGGAACGAAAAACTGTTTTTT. It encodes CEKGNEKLFF.

DNA for the CDR3: TGTGCCAGCAGCGCTGAAGGGGCGGGAAACATTCAGTACTTC. Residues: CASSAEGAGNIQYF. This chain uses TRBV14 with TRBJ2-4; D assignment may be TRBD1 or TRBD2 (5 bases each). In germline, CDR1 is SGHDN, CDR2 FVKESK. The V and J ends lost 5 bases and 6 bases respectively, with 14 bases between them. The CDR3 consists of 14 residues.

The rearrangement links TRBV7-2 to TRBJ2-3; possible D gene TRBD2, 6 bases. V was shortened by 5 bases and J by 2 bases, with 17 bases between the two germline ends. This CDR3 is built from 16 residues. Germline V gene data show CDR1 as SGHTA and CDR2 as FQGNSA. CDR3 in DNA: TGTGCCAGCAGCCCTCGACTAGGGCCCCTCACAGATACGCAGTATTTT. Translated: CASSPRLGPLTDTQYF.

The chain combines TRBV24-1 with TRBJ2-2; 10 bases match TRBD1. The germline V gene has CDR1 KGHDR and CDR2 SFDVKD. This CDR3 comprises 16 residues. V dropped 4 bases and J dropped 6; count of bases not matched to a gene: 7. CDR3 sequence reads: CATSEPGQGIAGELFF. CDR3 DNA: TGTGCCACCAGTGAGCCGGGACAGGGGATCGCCGGGGAGCTGTTTTTT.

V gene TRBV11-2 combines with J gene TRBJ2-7; TRBD1 is a possible D gene (6 bases). The CDR3 spans 15 residues. Deletions cut 3 bases from V and 1 base from J, with 13 bases between. Germline V gene data show CDR1 as SGHAT and CDR2 as FQNNGV. Here the CDR3 DNA reads TGTGCCAGCAGCTTCGAGCCAGGGGAATCCTACGAGCAGTACTTC. This sequence encodes CASSFEPGESYEQYF.

This chain links TRBV5-1 with TRBJ2-7, with 13 bases identical to TRBD2. Unmatched junction bases numbered 7, after V lost 4 bases and J lost 3 bases. Germline CDR1 and CDR2: SGHRS and YFSETQ. This CDR3 region has 16 residues. This CDR3 reads CASSNGLAGEGYEQYF. The CDR3 DNA follows: TGCGCCAGCAGCAACGGACTAGCGGGAGAGGGCTACGAGCAGTACTTC.

Notes on this clonotype: Mismatch with germline at one junction end may stem from a read error. The chain uses TRBV5-1 and TRBJ2-3; D is unclear. The germline V gene encodes CDR1 SGHRS and CDR2 YFSETQ. This CDR3 has 11 amino acids. The CDR3 reads CASTLGDTQYF. The DNA for the CDR3 is TGCGCCAGCACCTTGGGGGATACGCAGTATTTT.

The chain is built from TRBV30 and TRBJ2-3, with D possibly matching TRBD2 (5 bases). Between the trimmed V and J ends, which lost 1 base and 3 bases, there was a span of 11 bases. Germline V gene sequence: CDR1 GTSNPN, CDR2 SVGIG (reference sequence). The CDR3 is 14 residues long. Here the CDR3 reads CAWSGGFGTDTQYF. CDR3 bases: TGTGCCTGGAGTGGCGGGTTTGGGACAGATACGCAGTATTTT.

This CDR3 reads CSARDGLGTLMGIQYF. The CDR3 DNA reads TGCAGTGCTAGAGATGGTCTAGGGACGCTGATGGGGATTCAGTACTTC. This chain links TRBV20-1 with TRBJ2-4; D may correspond to TRBD1 or TRBD2 (5 bases each). The CDR3 is 16 residues long. V lost 0 bases and J lost 10, with 22 bases in between. Germline V lookup: CDR1 DFQATT, CDR2 SNEGSKA (reference sequence).

V is TRBV6-2 or TRBV6-3 and J is TRBJ2-1; 11 bases are shared with TRBD2. The germline gives CDR1 MNHEY, CDR2 SVGEGT. This CDR3 region has 15 residues. V gave up 4 bases and J gave up 7 bases; unmatched junction bases: 6. The CDR3: CASSLVAGGQNEQFF. The CDR3 nucleotides are TGTGCCAGCAGTTTGGTAGCGGGGGGGCAAAATGAGCAGTTCTTC.

This rearrangement joins TRBV7-8 to TRBJ1-1; D uncertain. This CDR3 contains 12 residues. V lost 6 bases and J 0 bases, leaving 5 bases between the germline ends. CDR1 and CDR2 (germline): SGHVS, FQNEAQ. The CDR3 loop is CASRPLNTEAFF. Here the CDR3 DNA reads TGTGCCAGCAGGCCGTTGAACACTGAAGCTTTCTTT.

This clonotype was detected only once. The chain recombines TRBV19 with TRBJ1-6; no clear D gene. Trimming removed 3 bases from V and 5 bases from J, with 11 bases in between. The CDR3 spans 15 residues. Germline V gene data show CDR1 as LNHDA and CDR2 as SQIVND (reference sequence). CDR3 nucleotide sequence: TGTGCCAGTAGTATCACTGATCTACATAATTCACCCCTCCACTTT. Residues: CASSITDLHNSPLHF.

The J gene is TRBJ2-5, the V gene TRBV27, with D unclear. Germline V gene data show CDR1 as MNHEY and CDR2 as SMNVEV (reference sequence). This CDR3 is built from 16 residues. V lost 1 base and J 2 bases, leaving 14 bases between the germline ends. The CDR3 here is CASSLLRTGSQETQYF. The DNA of the CDR3 is TGTGCCAGCAGTTTATTAAGAACTGGCAGTCAAGAGACCCAGTACTTC.

The chain links TRBV27 to TRBJ1-1, with D possibly matching TRBD1 (6 bases). The CDR3 is made up of 13 amino acids. Germline-derived CDR1 and CDR2 are MNHEY and SMNVEV (reference sequence). Between the trimmed V and J ends, which lost 10 bases and 1 base, there was a span of 13 bases. The CDR3 here is CATSGTPNTEAFF. For the CDR3, the DNA is TGTGCCACCTCCGGGACACCGAACACTGAAGCTTTCTTT.

The chain recombines TRBV29-1 with TRBJ2-1; the match to TRBD2 covers 9 bases. The germline V gene encodes CDR1 SQVTM and CDR2 ANQGSEA. The V segment lost 2 bases and the J segment 6 bases; nucleotides outside the gene matches: 5. CDR3 size: 14 residues. CDR3 residues: CSVERAGGLNEQFF. As DNA, the CDR3 is TGCAGCGTTGAAAGAGCGGGGGGCCTCAATGAGCAGTTCTTC.

The chain recombines TRBV16 with TRBJ2-6; possible D gene TRBD2, 6 bases. Germline V gene sequence: CDR1 KGHSY, CDR2 FQNENV. This CDR3 comprises 16 residues. V gave up 0 bases and J gave up 0 bases, with 6 bases separating them. CDR3 bases: TGTGCCAGCAGCCAATCGGGGGGCTCTGGGGCCAACGTCCTGACTTTC. It is translated as CASSQSGGSGANVLTF.

The V gene is TRBV29-1, the J gene TRBJ1-3, with 7 positions matching TRBD1. The CDR3 is 13 amino acids. Germline V gene sequence: CDR1 SQVTM, CDR2 ANQGSEA. J gave up 1 base and V 5 bases, and 2 bases lay outside the gene matches. The CDR3 is CSVRQGSGNTIYF. The CDR3 nucleotides are TGCAGCGTTCGACAGGGTTCTGGAAACACCATATATTTT. Together with reference TRBV29-1 and TRBJ1-3, the CDR3 gives the full variable domain: SAVISQKPSRDICQRGTSLTIQCQVDSQVTMMFWYRQQPGQSLTLIATANQGSEATYESGFVIDKFPISRPNLTFSTLTVSNMSPEDSSIYLCSVRQGSGNTIYFGEGSWLTVV.

The rearrangement uses TRBV20-1 and TRBJ2-1, with D maybe TRBD1 (5 bases). Germline CDR1 DFQATT, CDR2 SNEGSKA (reference sequence). This CDR3 comprises 14 residues. V was shortened by 6 bases and J by 3 bases, with 15 bases between the two germline ends. DNA of the CDR3: TGCAGTGCCTCCCCGGACACCCACTACAATGAGCAGTTCTTC. Its translation is CSASPDTHYNEQFF.

CDR3 in DNA: TGTGCCAGCAGCCAAGCTGTCGGGGATCCCTCCTACAATGAGCAGTTCTTC. It encodes CASSQAVGDPSYNEQFF. This chain connects TRBV3-1 to TRBJ2-1; D might be TRBD2 (5 bases). Between the trimmed V and J ends, which lost 1 base and 0 bases, there was a span of 13 bases. The V gene's germline CDR1 is LGHDT and CDR2 YNNKEL (reference sequence). This CDR3 has 17 amino acids.

In this sample, this clonotype turned up a few times. The V call is TRBV12-3 or TRBV12-4, the J call TRBJ2-6, with 7 bases aligning to TRBD1. The CDR3 extends over 14 amino acids. V trimming: 9 bases; J trimming: 4 bases; junction bases outside the gene matches: 6. CDR3 sequence reads: CASRDSSGANVLTF. CDR3 sequence (DNA): TGTGCCAGTCGGGACAGTTCCGGGGCCAACGTCCTGACTTTC.

This sequence joins TRBV10-2 and TRBJ1-5; TRBD1 matches at 7 bases. V trimming: 6 bases; J trimming: 0 bases; junction bases outside the gene matches: 5. Germline V gives CDR1 WSHSY, CDR2 SAAADI. The CDR3 contains 15 residues. The CDR3 sequence is CASSGTAISNQPQHF. Here the CDR3 DNA reads TGCGCCAGCAGCGGGACAGCAATTAGCAATCAGCCCCAGCATTTT.

J is TRBJ2-1 and V is TRBV6-2 or TRBV6-3, with TRBD2 matching 7 bases. The CDR3 runs to 15 residues. V was clipped by 2 bases and J by 9 bases; unmatched bases: 10. Germline V gene sequence: CDR1 MNHEY, CDR2 SVGEGT. As DNA, the CDR3 is TGTGCCAGCAGTTACACCCAAGCGGGGAGCCCTGAGCAGTTCTTC. Translating it yields CASSYTQAGSPEQFF.

CDR3 DNA: TGTGCCAGCAGCCAAGATCCAGGGGTTTGGACCCAGTACTTC. Translated, it gives CASSQDPGVWTQYF. The chain is built from TRBV14 and TRBJ2-5; perhaps TRBD1 as D (6 bases). V was clipped by 0 bases and J by 7 bases, with 12 bases between them. The CDR3 is 14 residues long. Germline V CDR1 and CDR2: SGHDN, FVKESK.

This chain connects TRBV20-1 to TRBJ2-7; 11 bases are shared with TRBD2. This CDR3 comprises 14 residues. J gave up 2 bases and V 1 base, and 1 base lay outside the gene matches. Per germline, CDR1 DFQATT and CDR2 SNEGSKA (reference sequence). The CDR3 spells CSARATSGTYEQYF. The CDR3 DNA reads TGCAGTGCTAGAGCGACTAGCGGGACCTACGAGCAGTACTTC.

V and J are TRBV6-5 and TRBJ2-2; no clear D. This CDR3 is 17 amino acids long. Germline V lookup: CDR1 MNHEY, CDR2 SVGAGI. Trimming removed 0 bases at V and 0 bases at J, with 11 bases between. CDR3 region: CASSYSNGYANTGELFF. The CDR3 DNA reads TGTGCCAGCAGTTACTCGAATGGCTACGCGAACACCGGGGAGCTGTTTTTT.

This chain links TRBV7-2 with TRBJ2-4; 7 bases align to TRBD1. The ends lost 4 bases at V and 7 bases at J; junction bases unmatched: 10. In germline, CDR1 is SGHTA, CDR2 FQGNSA. The CDR3 contains 15 residues. In DNA form, the CDR3 reads TGTGCCAGCAGCTCACCCGGGACAGTGGGGAACATTCAGTACTTC. Its translation is CASSSPGTVGNIQYF.